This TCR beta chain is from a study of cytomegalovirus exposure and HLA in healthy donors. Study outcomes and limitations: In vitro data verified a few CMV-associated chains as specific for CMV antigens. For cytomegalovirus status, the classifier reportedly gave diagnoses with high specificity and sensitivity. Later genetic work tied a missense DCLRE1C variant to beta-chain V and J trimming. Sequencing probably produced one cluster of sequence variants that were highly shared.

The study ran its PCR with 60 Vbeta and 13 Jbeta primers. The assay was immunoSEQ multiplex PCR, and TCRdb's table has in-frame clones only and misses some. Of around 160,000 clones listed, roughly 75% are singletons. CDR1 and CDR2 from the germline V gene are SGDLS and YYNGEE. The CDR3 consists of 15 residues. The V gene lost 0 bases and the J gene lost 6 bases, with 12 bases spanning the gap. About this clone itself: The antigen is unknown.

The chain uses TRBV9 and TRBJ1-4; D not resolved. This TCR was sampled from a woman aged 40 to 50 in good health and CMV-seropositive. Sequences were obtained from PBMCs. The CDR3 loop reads CASSVGEQTYEKLFF. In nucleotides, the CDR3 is TGTGCCAGCAGCGTAGGTGAACAAACCTATGAAAAACTGTTTTTT.